This T cell receptor beta chain emerged from a study of spatial heterogeneity in lung cancer (dated by TCRdb to about 2019). The study in broad terms: More beta-chain than alpha-chain transcripts were consistently detected, likely reflecting higher beta-chain transcript abundance. In tumor regions, TCR transcript counts showed a strong correlation with a T cell transcriptional module score derived from matched bulk RNA-seq. In the raw uncorrected reads, each unique combination of TCR and UMI appeared on average more than ten times. In non-small cell lung cancer, the study made a quantitative comparison of TCR alpha and beta repertoires among multiple tumor regions, matched nontumor lung and blood. Nonsynonymous mutation counts, determined by whole-exome sequencing of tumor tissue, were related to features of the TCR repertoire. At surgery, about 210 tumor regions, almost 65 matched nontumor lung samples and 56 PBMC samples were TCR-sequenced for both alpha and beta chains. What the research found in general, with its limitations: TCR-seq was estimated to cover only about 7% of tumor T cells for alpha chains and around 13% for beta chains. Additional single-cell paired TCR alpha and beta sequencing was considered necessary to confirm, at a functional level, the hypothesis that regional TCRs recognize regional mutations. A correlation was observed between the number of expanded intratumoral alpha and beta TCRs and the tumor nonsynonymous mutation count. Counts of ubiquitous and regional expanded TCRs were found to correlate with counts of ubiquitous and regional nonsynonymous mutations, respectively.

In light of the paper, this sample's time point label describes: sample taken at primary tumor resection. Samples were obtained from 65 to 90 patients with early-stage, untreated non-small cell lung cancer from the lung TRACERx cohort. Without any cell sorting, TCR sequencing was performed on whole RNA extracted either from tumor and nontumor lung tissue or from cryopreserved PBMC samples. Patients were selected for TCR sequencing only if sufficient RNA was available from at least two tumor regions. Before selection, tumor and adjacent nontumor lung specimens were reviewed by a lung pathologist. Libraries were built with 5' RACE. TCRdb names NextSeq 500 as the instrument used. To allow correction of PCR and sequencing errors, the TCR library protocol tagged every TCR cDNA molecule with a unique molecular identifier. The published analysis was carried out like this. TCR identification, UMI-based error correction and CDR3 extraction were performed with Decombinator tools. TCRs above a frequency of 2 per 1,000, corresponding to the top 1% of the tumor frequency distribution, were defined as expanded. Expanded tumor TCRs were classed as regional if statistically deemed absent (corrected P<0.05) from at least one tumor region, otherwise ubiquitous. Each repertoire was subsampled 100 times to 5,000 TCRs, after which Renyi diversity was computed with the R vegan package. CDR3 similarity networks were constructed using string-kernel similarity of amino acid triplets, with links drawn between CDR3s whose pairwise similarity was above 0.82. TCRdb redid the processing of the public reads, applying fastp at Q25 and MiXCR, and retained in-frame beta chains. CDR3 protein sequences are deduplicated, and each keeps its most common genes and DNA. TCRdb's processing, not the study's, gives the V and J calls here. In all, the sample holds roughly 6,000 distinct CDR3 sequences, and around 4.9% of those were seen once. 20% to 30% of the sample goes to the ten largest clones.

Within its sample, this clonotype is medium-sized (0.01 to 0.1%). What antigen it recognizes has not been identified. Per-base quality was not reported, and no clone a single base away is much larger than it. Per the germline V gene (reference sequence), DFQATT is the CDR1 and SNEGSKA is the CDR2. Including the terminal cysteine and phenylalanine, the CDR3 comprises 12 residues. Solely the CDR3 DNA is kept, with 36 bases framed from the first base. Trimming removed 5 bases from V and 0 bases from J, leaving 5 bases between the germline ends. This receptor was obtained from a male donor with early-stage non-small cell lung cancer. This specimen was lung tumor tissue, taken at surgery. The chain links TRBV20-1 with TRBJ1-3, with the D segment identity uncertain. This receptor carries the CDR3 CSAGPSGNTIYF. The DNA is TGCAGTGCTGGCCCCTCTGGAAACACCATATATTTT.